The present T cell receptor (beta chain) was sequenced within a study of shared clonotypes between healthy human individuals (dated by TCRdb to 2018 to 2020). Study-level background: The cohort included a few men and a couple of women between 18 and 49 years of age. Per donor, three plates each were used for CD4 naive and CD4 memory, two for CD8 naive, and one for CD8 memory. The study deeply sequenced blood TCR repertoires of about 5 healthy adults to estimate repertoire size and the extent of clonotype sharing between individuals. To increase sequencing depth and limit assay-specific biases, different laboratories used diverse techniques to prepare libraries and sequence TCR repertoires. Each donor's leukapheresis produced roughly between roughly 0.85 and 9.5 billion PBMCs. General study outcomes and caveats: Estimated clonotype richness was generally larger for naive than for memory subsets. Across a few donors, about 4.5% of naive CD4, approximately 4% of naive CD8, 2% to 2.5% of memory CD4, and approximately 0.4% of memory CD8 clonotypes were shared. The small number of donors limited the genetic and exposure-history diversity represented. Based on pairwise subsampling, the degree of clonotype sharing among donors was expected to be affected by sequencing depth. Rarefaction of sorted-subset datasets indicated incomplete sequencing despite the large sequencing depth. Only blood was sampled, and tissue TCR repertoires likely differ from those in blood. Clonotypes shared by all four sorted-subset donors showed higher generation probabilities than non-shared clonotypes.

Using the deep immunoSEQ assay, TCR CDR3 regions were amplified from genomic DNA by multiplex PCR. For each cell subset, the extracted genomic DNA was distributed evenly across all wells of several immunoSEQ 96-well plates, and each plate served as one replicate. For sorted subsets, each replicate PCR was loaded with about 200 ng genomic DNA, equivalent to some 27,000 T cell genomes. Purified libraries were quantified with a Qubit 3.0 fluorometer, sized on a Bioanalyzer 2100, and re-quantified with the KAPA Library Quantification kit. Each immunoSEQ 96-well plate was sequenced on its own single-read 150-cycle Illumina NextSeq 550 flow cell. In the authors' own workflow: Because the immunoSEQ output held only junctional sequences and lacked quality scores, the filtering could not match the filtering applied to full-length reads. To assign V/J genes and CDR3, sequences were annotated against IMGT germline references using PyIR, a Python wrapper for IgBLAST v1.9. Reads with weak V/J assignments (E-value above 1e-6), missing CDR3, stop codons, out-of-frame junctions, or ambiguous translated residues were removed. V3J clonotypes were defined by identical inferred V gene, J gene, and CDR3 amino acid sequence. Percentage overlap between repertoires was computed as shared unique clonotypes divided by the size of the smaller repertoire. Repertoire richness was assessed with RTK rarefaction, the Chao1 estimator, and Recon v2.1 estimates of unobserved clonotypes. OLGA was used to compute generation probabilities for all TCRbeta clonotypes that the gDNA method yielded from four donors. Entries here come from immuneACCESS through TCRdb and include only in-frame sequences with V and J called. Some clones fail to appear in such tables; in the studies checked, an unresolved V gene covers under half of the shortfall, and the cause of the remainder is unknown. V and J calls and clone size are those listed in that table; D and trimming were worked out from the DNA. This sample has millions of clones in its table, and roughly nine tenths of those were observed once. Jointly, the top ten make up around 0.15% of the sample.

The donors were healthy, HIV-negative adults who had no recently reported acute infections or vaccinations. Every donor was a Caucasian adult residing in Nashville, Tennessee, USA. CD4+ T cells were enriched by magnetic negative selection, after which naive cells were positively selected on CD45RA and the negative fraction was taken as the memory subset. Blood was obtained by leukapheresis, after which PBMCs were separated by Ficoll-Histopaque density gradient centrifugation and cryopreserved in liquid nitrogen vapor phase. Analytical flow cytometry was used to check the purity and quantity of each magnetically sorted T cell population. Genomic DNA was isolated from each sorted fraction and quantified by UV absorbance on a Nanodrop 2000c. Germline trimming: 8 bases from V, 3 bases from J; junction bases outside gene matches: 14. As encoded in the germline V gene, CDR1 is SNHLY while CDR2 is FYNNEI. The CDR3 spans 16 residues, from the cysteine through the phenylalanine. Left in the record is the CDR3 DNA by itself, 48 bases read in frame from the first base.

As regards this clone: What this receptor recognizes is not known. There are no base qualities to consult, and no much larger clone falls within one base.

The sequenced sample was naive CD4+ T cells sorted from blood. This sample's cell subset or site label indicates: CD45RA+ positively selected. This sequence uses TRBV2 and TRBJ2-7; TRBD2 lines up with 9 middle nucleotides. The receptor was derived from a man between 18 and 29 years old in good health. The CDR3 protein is CASRIKAGGSLYEQYF. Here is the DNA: TGTGCCAGCCGGATCAAAGCGGGGGGTTCACTCTACGAGCAGTACTTC.